This is a list of T cell receptor beta chains from one sample in a study of blood T cell repertoires in COVID-19. The assay was immunoSEQ multiplex PCR, and TCRdb's table has in-frame clones only and misses some. The sample holds 150,000 to 200,000 clones, approximately 85% seen once. What was sequenced was PBMCs or T cells enriched from blood (not recorded which). These receptors came from a woman aged 18-35 years who had recovered from COVID-19. CDR3s include the opening cysteine and the closing phenylalanine or tryptophan. The D gene is left open where the match is weak. Clone size is shown for a subset of rows, as once, few, many or a class of expanded clone.

D gene: TRBD2
V gene: TRBV27
clone size: .
J gene: TRBJ2-3
CDR3 protein: CASRGSGGVTDTQYF
CDR3 DNA: TGTGCCAGCAGGGGTAGCGGGGGGGTGACAGATACGCAGTATTTT

D gene: .
V gene: TRBV18
clone size: .
J gene: TRBJ2-1
CDR3 protein: CASSPPNSHNEQFF
CDR3 DNA: TGTGCCAGCTCACCACCAAACAGCCACAATGAGCAGTTCTTC

D gene: TRBD1
V gene: TRBV11-2
clone size: few
J gene: TRBJ1-6
CDR3 protein: CASSKMTGSRWSPLHF
CDR3 DNA: TGTGCCAGCAGCAAAATGACAGGGTCTCGTTGGTCACCCCTCCACTTT

D gene: .
V gene: TRBV5-1
clone size: .
J gene: TRBJ1-1
CDR3 protein: CASSLNRPGGGAFF
CDR3 DNA: TGCGCCAGCAGCTTGAATCGGCCTGGCGGGGGAGCTTTCTTT

D gene: .
V gene: TRBV18
clone size: few
J gene: TRBJ1-1
CDR3 protein: CASSPWEETEAFF
CDR3 DNA: TGTGCCAGCTCACCATGGGAGGAAACTGAAGCTTTCTTT

D gene: .
V gene: TRBV5-5
clone size: .
J gene: TRBJ1-2
CDR3 protein: CASSLAGTPNYGYTF
CDR3 DNA: TGTGCCAGCAGCTTGGCCGGGACACCTAACTATGGCTACACCTTC

D gene: TRBD1
V gene: TRBV6-5
clone size: once
J gene: TRBJ2-1
CDR3 protein: CASSRDRTFDEQFF
CDR3 DNA: TGTGCCAGCAGCCGGGACAGGACTTTCGATGAGCAGTTCTTC

D gene: TRBD2
V gene: TRBV3-1/TRBV3-2
clone size: .
J gene: TRBJ2-5
CDR3 protein: CASSQDLAGASYQETQYF
CDR3 DNA: TGTGCCAGCAGCCAAGACCTAGCGGGGGCCTCGTACCAAGAGACCCAGTACTTC

D gene: TRBD2
V gene: TRBV18
clone size: once
J gene: TRBJ2-7
CDR3 protein: CASSPEAGPTYEQYF
CDR3 DNA: TGTGCCAGCTCACCTGAAGCGGGACCTACCTACGAGCAGTACTTC

D gene: TRBD2
V gene: TRBV18
clone size: .
J gene: TRBJ2-7
CDR3 protein: CASSPASGVYEQYF
CDR3 DNA: TGTGCCAGCTCACCAGCTAGCGGGGTCTACGAGCAGTACTTC

D gene: TRBD2
V gene: TRBV3-1/TRBV3-2
clone size: .
J gene: TRBJ2-1
CDR3 protein: CASSQISAGGFNEQFF
CDR3 DNA: TGTGCCAGCAGCCAAATTTCAGCGGGGGGATTCAATGAGCAGTTCTTC

D gene: TRBD1
V gene: TRBV7-2
clone size: once
J gene: TRBJ2-7
CDR3 protein: CASSLGGTGPYEQYF
CDR3 DNA: TGTGCCAGCAGCTTAGGAGGGACAGGGCCCTACGAGCAGTACTTC

D gene: TRBD1
V gene: TRBV28
clone size: once
J gene: TRBJ2-7
CDR3 protein: CASSLRQGSYEQYF
CDR3 DNA: TGTGCCAGCAGTTTGAGACAGGGATCCTACGAGCAGTACTTC

D gene: TRBD1
V gene: TRBV28
clone size: .
J gene: TRBJ1-2
CDR3 protein: CASSFRDREIYGYTF
CDR3 DNA: TGTGCCAGCAGTTTCCGGGACAGGGAAATTTATGGCTACACCTTC

D gene: TRBD1
V gene: TRBV5-4
clone size: once
J gene: TRBJ2-7
CDR3 protein: CASSPGGAASYEQYF
CDR3 DNA: TGTGCCAGCAGCCCAGGGGGCGCGGCCTCCTACGAGCAGTACTTC

D gene: .
V gene: TRBV5-4
clone size: once
J gene: TRBJ2-3
CDR3 protein: CASGSQGPYTDTQYF
CDR3 DNA: TGTGCCAGCGGGTCACAGGGCCCTTACACAGATACGCAGTATTTT

D gene: .
V gene: TRBV5-5
clone size: few
J gene: TRBJ2-1
CDR3 protein: CASSLGGTPLDEQFF
CDR3 DNA: TGTGCCAGCAGCTTGGGAGGGACTCCGCTTGATGAGCAGTTCTTC

D gene: .
V gene: TRBV7-8
clone size: .
J gene: TRBJ1-5
CDR3 protein: CASSFFSNQPQHF
CDR3 DNA: TGTGCCAGCAGCTTCTTCAGCAATCAGCCCCAGCATTTT

D gene: .
V gene: TRBV6-5
clone size: .
J gene: TRBJ2-1
CDR3 protein: CASDSPSYNEQFF
CDR3 DNA: TGTGCCAGCGACAGCCCCTCCTACAATGAGCAGTTCTTC

D gene: TRBD2
V gene: TRBV4-1
clone size: .
J gene: TRBJ2-7
CDR3 protein: CASSQVLAGEFMYEQYF
CDR3 DNA: TGCGCCAGCAGCCAAGTACTAGCGGGGGAATTTATGTACGAGCAGTACTTC

D gene: .
V gene: TRBV6-5
clone size: .
J gene: TRBJ2-7
CDR3 protein: CATQLDYEQYF
CDR3 DNA: TGTGCCACTCAACTCGACTACGAGCAGTACTTC

D gene: .
V gene: TRBV7-9
clone size: .
J gene: TRBJ1-1
CDR3 protein: CASRLTGNTEAFF
CDR3 DNA: TGTGCCAGCAGGCTTACAGGGAACACTGAAGCTTTCTTT

D gene: .
V gene: TRBV11-2
clone size: .
J gene: TRBJ2-7
CDR3 protein: CASSSLGGSFSEQYF
CDR3 DNA: TGTGCCAGCAGCTCCCTGGGAGGCTCATTTAGCGAGCAGTACTTC

D gene: .
V gene: TRBV10-3
clone size: .
J gene: TRBJ2-3
CDR3 protein: CAISATGELSSTDTQYF
CDR3 DNA: TGTGCCATCAGTGCGACAGGAGAACTGTCTAGCACAGATACGCAGTATTTT

D gene: .
V gene: TRBV12-3/TRBV12-4
clone size: .
J gene: TRBJ1-6
CDR3 protein: CASSSGIGTPLHF
CDR3 DNA: TGTGCCAGCAGTTCCGGGATCGGGACACCCCTCCACTTT

D gene: TRBD2
V gene: TRBV5-1
clone size: .
J gene: TRBJ2-1
CDR3 protein: CASSSAQREAGEQFF
CDR3 DNA: TGCGCCAGCAGCTCCGCGCAGCGGGAGGCCGGTGAGCAGTTCTTC

D gene: .
V gene: TRBV12-3/TRBV12-4
clone size: .
J gene: TRBJ1-1
CDR3 protein: CASSFSGPEAFF
CDR3 DNA: TGTGCCAGCAGTTTTTCAGGGCCTGAAGCTTTCTTT

D gene: TRBD1
V gene: TRBV18
clone size: .
J gene: TRBJ2-7
CDR3 protein: CASSRDGQGTYEQYF
CDR3 DNA: TGTGCCAGCTCACGAGATGGACAGGGAACCTACGAGCAGTACTTC

D gene: .
V gene: TRBV4-1
clone size: once
J gene: TRBJ1-6
CDR3 protein: CASSQDTSLGGLLTYNSPLHF
CDR3 DNA: TGCGCCAGCAGCCAAGATACTAGTCTTGGAGGTCTTCTTACCTATAATTCACCCCTCCACTTT